Shown below are 3 T cell receptor beta chains from a single sample sequenced in a study of blood T cell repertoires in COVID-19. Libraries were prepared by immunoSEQ multiplex PCR; TCRdb keeps only in-frame clonotypes and omits some of them. The table shows almost 250,000 clones, with 85% to 90% occurring only once. The sample was PBMCs or T cells enriched from blood (not recorded which). Receptor source: a woman in her 50s who had recovered from COVID-19.

The chain couples TRBV6-5 to TRBJ2-1; no clear D. V lost 4 bases and J lost 10, with 14 bases in between. Looked up from germline, CDR1 is MNHEY and CDR2 is SVGAGI. The length of the CDR3 is 13 residues. The CDR3 here is CASSSRVSGEQFF. In DNA form, the CDR3 reads TGTGCCAGCAGTTCTCGGGTATCTGGCGAGCAGTTCTTC.

V and J are TRBV4-2 and TRBJ2-3, with D tentatively TRBD1 (6 bases). V dropped 1 base and J dropped 6 bases, with 17 bases sitting between them. Looked up from germline, CDR1 is LGHNA and CDR2 is YNFKEQ. There are 16 residues in the CDR3. Written as DNA, the CDR3 is TGTGCCAGCAGCCAAGTTGGGGCAAATACAGGGGATACGCAGTATTTT. It yields the protein CASSQVGANTGDTQYF.

The V gene is TRBV12-5, the J gene TRBJ2-3; TRBD2 matches 13 bases. Germline loops: CDR1 LGHNT, CDR2 FRNRAP. V lost 6 bases, J lost 3 bases, and 3 bases stayed unmatched. The CDR3 runs to 15 residues. CDR3 sequence (DNA): TGTGCTAGTGGCCCGGGACTAGCGGGAACAGATACGCAGTATTTT. Protein: CASGPGLAGTDTQYF. The variable domain in full, with the rest retrieved from reference TRBV12-5 and TRBJ2-3, is DARVTQTPRHKVTEMGQEVTMRCQPILGHNTVFWYRQTMMQGLELLAYFRNRAPLDDSGMPKDRFSAEMPDATLATLKIQPSEPRDSAVYFCASGPGLAGTDTQYFGPGTRLTVL.